These T cell receptor beta chains were read from a single sample in a study of cytomegalovirus exposure and HLA in healthy donors. Assay used: immunoSEQ multiplex PCR; TCRdb lists only in-frame clones, some missing. Its clone listing holds under 70,000 clones. The sequenced material came from PBMCs. These receptors were taken from a woman aged 25 to 39 in good health and CMV-seropositive. Both conserved end residues are part of each CDR3. D genes are given only for firm matches.

>TRBV11-3|TRBJ2-7|TRBD2
CASSLTSGVSSYEQYF
TGTGCCAGCAGCTTGACTAGCGGGGTGAGCTCCTACGAGCAGTACTTC
>TRBV7-9|TRBJ2-1|-
CASSFRDQQNEQFF
TGTGCCAGCAGCTTTCGGGATCAGCAGAATGAGCAGTTCTTC
>TRBV10-3|TRBJ1-1|TRBD1
CAISEGTGVIATEAFF
TGTGCCATCAGTGAGGGGACAGGGGTGATTGCCACTGAAGCTTTCTTT
>TRBV5-1|TRBJ2-7|TRBD1
CASSLGQGAYEQYF
TGCGCCAGCAGCTTGGGACAGGGAGCCTACGAGCAGTACTTC
>TRBV7-8|TRBJ1-2|TRBD1
CASTVSGGIGYTF
TGTGCCAGCACCGTATCAGGGGGCATTGGCTACACCTTC
>TRBV29-1|TRBJ2-3|-
CSVGSRTDTQYF
TGCAGCGTTGGAAGCAGGACAGATACGCAGTATTTT
>TRBV6-1|TRBJ2-1|-
CASSLSGVYNEQFF
TGTGCCAGCAGTTTATCGGGAGTGTACAATGAGCAGTTCTTC
>TRBV7-2|TRBJ2-5|-
CASSRTGQWYQETQYF
TGTGCCAGCAGTCGCACAGGGCAGTGGTACCAAGAGACCCAGTACTTC
>TRBV19|TRBJ1-2|TRBD1
CASSRQGPYGYTF
TGTGCCAGTAGTAGACAGGGACCCTATGGCTACACCTTC
>TRBV29-1|TRBJ2-2|TRBD1
CSVERGQGATGELFF
TGCAGCGTTGAAAGGGGACAGGGGGCAACCGGGGAGCTGTTTTTT
>TRBV6-4|TRBJ2-7|-
CASSALPGNEQYF
TGTGCCAGCAGTGCCCTCCCAGGGAACGAGCAGTACTTC
>TRBV30|TRBJ2-1|-
CAWSVGRLGAGNEQFF
TGTGCCTGGAGTGTTGGGCGACTTGGGGCCGGGAATGAGCAGTTCTTC
>TRBV6-5|TRBJ2-7|TRBD2
CASSRAAGTTSEQYF
TGTGCCAGCAGCAGGGCCGCGGGGACTACCTCCGAGCAGTACTTC
>TRBV9|TRBJ2-7|TRBD2
CASSASSGGAYEQYF
TGTGCCAGCAGCGCATCTAGCGGGGGGGCTTACGAGCAGTACTTC
>TRBV7-9|TRBJ1-3|-
CASSFDSSGNTIYF
TGTGCCAGCAGCTTTGACAGCTCTGGAAACACCATATATTTT
>TRBV6-5|TRBJ2-3|TRBD2
CASRLAGPTDTQYF
TGTGCCAGCAGGTTAGCGGGCCCCACAGATACGCAGTATTTT
>TRBV5-6|TRBJ2-5|TRBD2
CASSFGTSGWRQETQYF
TGTGCCAGCAGCTTTGGGACTAGCGGGTGGAGACAAGAGACCCAGTACTTC
>TRBV27|TRBJ2-7|TRBD2
CASRRDGAGAPGYEQYF
TGTGCCAGCAGAAGAGATGGGGCGGGAGCCCCCGGGTACGAGCAGTACTTC
>TRBV6-4|TRBJ1-5|TRBD1
CASSDSKGQGWEPQHF
TGTGCCAGCAGTGACTCGAAGGGACAGGGATGGGAGCCCCAGCATTTT
>TRBV6-6|TRBJ1-1|-
CASRRGEAFF
TGTGCCAGCAGGCGAGGTGAAGCTTTCTTT
>TRBV6-6|TRBJ1-4|-
CASRFVGAEKLFF
TGTGCCAGCAGATTCGTCGGAGCGGAAAAACTGTTTTTT
>TRBV7-2|TRBJ1-1|TRBD1
CASSFDRGDTEAFF
TGTGCCAGCAGCTTCGACAGGGGGGACACTGAAGCTTTCTTT
>TRBV7-6|TRBJ2-7|-
CASSFLRETGEQYF
TGTGCCAGCAGCTTCTTGAGGGAGACGGGCGAGCAGTACTTC
>TRBV6-6|TRBJ2-1|TRBD1
CASSYSGTGNEQFF
TGTGCCAGCAGTTACTCCGGGACAGGGAATGAGCAGTTCTTC
>TRBV4-1|TRBJ1-2|TRBD1
CASSLWRQGRMRGYTF
TGCGCCAGCAGCCTCTGGCGACAGGGGCGAATGAGGGGCTACACCTTC
>TRBV6-1|TRBJ1-4|-
CASSRQSTNEKLFF
TGTGCCAGCAGTCGACAGTCAACTAATGAAAAACTGTTTTTT
>TRBV6-5|TRBJ2-7|-
CASSYQAGEQYF
TGTGCCAGCAGTTACCAGGCAGGCGAGCAGTACTTC
>TRBV4-1|TRBJ1-3|-
CASSKQTGDGNTIYF
TGCGCCAGCAGCAAGCAAACGGGGGATGGAAACACCATATATTTT
>TRBV5-1|TRBJ2-5|-
CASSSAGRETQYF
TGCGCCAGTTCCTCGGCAGGGCGAGAGACCCAGTACTTC
>TRBV9|TRBJ2-2|TRBD2
CASSFGTTSGTGELFF
TGTGCCAGCAGCTTCGGGACTACGTCGGGGACCGGGGAGCTGTTTTTT